The sequence of this T cell receptor beta chain was determined in a study of cytomegalovirus exposure and HLA in healthy donors. PCR involved 60 Vbeta and 13 Jbeta primers. Assay: immunoSEQ multiplex PCR; the TCRdb copy retains only in-frame clones and omits some. The repertoire has 150,000 to 200,000 clones, about 59% of them found once; the top ten carry roughly 2.9%. The CDR3 runs 15 residues. The V end was cut by 4 bases, the J end by 5 bases, with 17 bases between. Germline loops: CDR1 SGHTA, CDR2 FQGNSA. For this clone: Its cognate antigen is unknown.

Study conclusions and caveats: Earlier analysis looked at TCR beta V segments, and most were productive about 87% or about 30% of the time.

The material sequenced was PBMCs. This TCR came from a man in his forties or fifties in good health and CMV-seronegative. This chain joins TRBV7-2 and TRBJ2-5; a possible D gene is TRBD2 (6 bases). Here the CDR3 DNA reads TGTGCCAGCAGCTCGGCCGGGAGTCGGATTGAGACCCAGTACTTC. The encoded protein is CASSSAGSRIETQYF.